The sequence of this TCR beta chain was determined in a study of technical replicates of blood from several donors. Only in-frame clones appear in the TCRdb table, and some are missing; sequencing was by immunoSEQ multiplex PCR. The sample lists tens of thousands of clones, 92% occurring once. The germline CDR1 and CDR2 sequences are KGHSH and LQKENI. The CDR3 is 17 amino acids. Details on this clone: At one boundary the junction diverges from the germline segment, which might be a read error.

This receptor was identified in a human donor in good health. Sequencing was done on a sample of T cells isolated from PBMCs. The V and J genes are TRBV18 and TRBJ2-7, with 9 bases lining up with TRBD1. CDR3 region: CASAPKPSGTGKYEQYF. The CDR3, as DNA: TGTGCCAGCGCACCGAAGCCTTCCGGGACAGGGAAATACGAGCAGTACTTC.